The entry below gives a single TCR beta chain sequence along with its context. The antigen remains undetermined. Clones were read by immunoSEQ multiplex PCR, and TCRdb kept only the in-frame ones, dropping some. The sample yields about 150,000 clones, 91% seen once. The record originates from a study of T cell responses to AZD1222 COVID-19 vaccine. Notes on the study in general: Reportedly, close to half of spike-specific TCRs are directed against unmutated variant regions. At study baseline, merely several AZD1222 recipients were seropositive. Donors, mostly white British, included more females; clonal diversity was possibly underestimated. Every sample of the repertoires postdated the peak T cell response.

With V trimmed by 6 bases and J by 9 bases, 2 bases remained unmatched. The CDR3 is 12 residues long. Germline CDR1 reads MNHEY; CDR2 reads SVGAGI. This rearrangement joins TRBV6-5 to TRBJ2-4; 10 bases align to TRBD1. The receptor was isolated from an adult in good health. The sample in question was peripheral blood, obtained on day 0 of AZD1222 vaccination. The CDR3, as DNA: TGTGCCAGCAGGGACAGGGGGTCCATTCAGTACTTC. It is translated as CASRDRGSIQYF.